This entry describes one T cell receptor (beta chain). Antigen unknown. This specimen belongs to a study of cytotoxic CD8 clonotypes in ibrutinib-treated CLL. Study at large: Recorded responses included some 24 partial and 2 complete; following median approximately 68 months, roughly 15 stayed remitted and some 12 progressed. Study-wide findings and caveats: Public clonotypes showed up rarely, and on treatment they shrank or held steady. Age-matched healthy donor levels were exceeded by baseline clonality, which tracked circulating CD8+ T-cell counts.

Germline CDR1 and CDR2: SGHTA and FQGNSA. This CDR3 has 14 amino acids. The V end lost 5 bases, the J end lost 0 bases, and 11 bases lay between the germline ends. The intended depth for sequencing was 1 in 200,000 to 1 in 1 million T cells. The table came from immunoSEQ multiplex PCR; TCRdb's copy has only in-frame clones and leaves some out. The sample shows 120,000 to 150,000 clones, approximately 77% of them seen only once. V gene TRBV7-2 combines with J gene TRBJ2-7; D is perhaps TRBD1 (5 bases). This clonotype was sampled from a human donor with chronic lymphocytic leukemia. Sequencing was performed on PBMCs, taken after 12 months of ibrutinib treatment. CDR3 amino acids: CASSGQGLSYEQYF. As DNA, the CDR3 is TGTGCCAGCAGCGGGCAGGGCCTCTCCTACGAGCAGTACTTC.